This T cell receptor (beta chain) was found in a study of beta chain features in type 1 diabetes. Whole-study results and caveats: Moderately but significantly shorter TCRB CDR3s were found in Type 1 diabetes patients in all four CD4+ subsets.

TCRB transcripts that were expressed got sequenced, as all of the isolated RNA had been reverse transcribed. Only in-frame clones appear in the TCRdb table, and some are missing; sequencing was by immunoSEQ multiplex PCR. Altogether about 340,000 clones are present, roughly 12% being singletons, with the ten largest covering roughly 0.015%. This clone turned up a few times. Its target is not known. Sequencing was done on a sample of naive CD4+ T cells from blood. The sequence was obtained from a woman aged 18-29 years with type 1 diabetes.

As DNA, the CDR3 is TGTGCCAGCAGCCTCGACAGGGCTCAAGAGACCCAGTACTTC. This sequence encodes CASSLDRAQETQYF. The chain has TRBV7-9 and TRBJ2-5; 7 bases line up with TRBD1. The germline gives CDR1 SEHNR, CDR2 FQNEAQ (reference sequence). J lost 2 bases, V lost 5 bases, and 5 bases had no gene match. The CDR3 covers 14 residues.